A few counts support the clone carrying this T cell receptor beta chain. Unique molecular identifiers were present on the cDNA, which also gained a universal primer site by template switching. One entry per CDR3 protein results from TCRdb running MiXCR on the 5' RACE reads. The table records a few hundred thousand distinct CDR3 sequences, 14% of them present only once. The data were obtained in a study of identical twins. Each donor (without exception) was a healthy Caucasian. Germline V gene sequence: CDR1 MDHEN, CDR2 SYDVKM. The CDR3 runs 13 residues. With 8 bases clipped from V and 2 bases from J, the junction kept 6 bases outside the gene matches. These records were also assigned to another study, of yellow fever vaccine responses in identical twins.

V is TRBV28 and J is TRBJ2-7, with 7 bases aligning to TRBD1. The sample taken for sequencing was CD4+ T cells sorted from blood. The clonotype was recovered from a woman between 18 and 29 years old in good health. This CDR3 is CASLRDSTYEQYF. The CDR3 DNA sequence: TGTGCCAGCTTAAGGGACAGCACCTACGAGCAGTACTTC.